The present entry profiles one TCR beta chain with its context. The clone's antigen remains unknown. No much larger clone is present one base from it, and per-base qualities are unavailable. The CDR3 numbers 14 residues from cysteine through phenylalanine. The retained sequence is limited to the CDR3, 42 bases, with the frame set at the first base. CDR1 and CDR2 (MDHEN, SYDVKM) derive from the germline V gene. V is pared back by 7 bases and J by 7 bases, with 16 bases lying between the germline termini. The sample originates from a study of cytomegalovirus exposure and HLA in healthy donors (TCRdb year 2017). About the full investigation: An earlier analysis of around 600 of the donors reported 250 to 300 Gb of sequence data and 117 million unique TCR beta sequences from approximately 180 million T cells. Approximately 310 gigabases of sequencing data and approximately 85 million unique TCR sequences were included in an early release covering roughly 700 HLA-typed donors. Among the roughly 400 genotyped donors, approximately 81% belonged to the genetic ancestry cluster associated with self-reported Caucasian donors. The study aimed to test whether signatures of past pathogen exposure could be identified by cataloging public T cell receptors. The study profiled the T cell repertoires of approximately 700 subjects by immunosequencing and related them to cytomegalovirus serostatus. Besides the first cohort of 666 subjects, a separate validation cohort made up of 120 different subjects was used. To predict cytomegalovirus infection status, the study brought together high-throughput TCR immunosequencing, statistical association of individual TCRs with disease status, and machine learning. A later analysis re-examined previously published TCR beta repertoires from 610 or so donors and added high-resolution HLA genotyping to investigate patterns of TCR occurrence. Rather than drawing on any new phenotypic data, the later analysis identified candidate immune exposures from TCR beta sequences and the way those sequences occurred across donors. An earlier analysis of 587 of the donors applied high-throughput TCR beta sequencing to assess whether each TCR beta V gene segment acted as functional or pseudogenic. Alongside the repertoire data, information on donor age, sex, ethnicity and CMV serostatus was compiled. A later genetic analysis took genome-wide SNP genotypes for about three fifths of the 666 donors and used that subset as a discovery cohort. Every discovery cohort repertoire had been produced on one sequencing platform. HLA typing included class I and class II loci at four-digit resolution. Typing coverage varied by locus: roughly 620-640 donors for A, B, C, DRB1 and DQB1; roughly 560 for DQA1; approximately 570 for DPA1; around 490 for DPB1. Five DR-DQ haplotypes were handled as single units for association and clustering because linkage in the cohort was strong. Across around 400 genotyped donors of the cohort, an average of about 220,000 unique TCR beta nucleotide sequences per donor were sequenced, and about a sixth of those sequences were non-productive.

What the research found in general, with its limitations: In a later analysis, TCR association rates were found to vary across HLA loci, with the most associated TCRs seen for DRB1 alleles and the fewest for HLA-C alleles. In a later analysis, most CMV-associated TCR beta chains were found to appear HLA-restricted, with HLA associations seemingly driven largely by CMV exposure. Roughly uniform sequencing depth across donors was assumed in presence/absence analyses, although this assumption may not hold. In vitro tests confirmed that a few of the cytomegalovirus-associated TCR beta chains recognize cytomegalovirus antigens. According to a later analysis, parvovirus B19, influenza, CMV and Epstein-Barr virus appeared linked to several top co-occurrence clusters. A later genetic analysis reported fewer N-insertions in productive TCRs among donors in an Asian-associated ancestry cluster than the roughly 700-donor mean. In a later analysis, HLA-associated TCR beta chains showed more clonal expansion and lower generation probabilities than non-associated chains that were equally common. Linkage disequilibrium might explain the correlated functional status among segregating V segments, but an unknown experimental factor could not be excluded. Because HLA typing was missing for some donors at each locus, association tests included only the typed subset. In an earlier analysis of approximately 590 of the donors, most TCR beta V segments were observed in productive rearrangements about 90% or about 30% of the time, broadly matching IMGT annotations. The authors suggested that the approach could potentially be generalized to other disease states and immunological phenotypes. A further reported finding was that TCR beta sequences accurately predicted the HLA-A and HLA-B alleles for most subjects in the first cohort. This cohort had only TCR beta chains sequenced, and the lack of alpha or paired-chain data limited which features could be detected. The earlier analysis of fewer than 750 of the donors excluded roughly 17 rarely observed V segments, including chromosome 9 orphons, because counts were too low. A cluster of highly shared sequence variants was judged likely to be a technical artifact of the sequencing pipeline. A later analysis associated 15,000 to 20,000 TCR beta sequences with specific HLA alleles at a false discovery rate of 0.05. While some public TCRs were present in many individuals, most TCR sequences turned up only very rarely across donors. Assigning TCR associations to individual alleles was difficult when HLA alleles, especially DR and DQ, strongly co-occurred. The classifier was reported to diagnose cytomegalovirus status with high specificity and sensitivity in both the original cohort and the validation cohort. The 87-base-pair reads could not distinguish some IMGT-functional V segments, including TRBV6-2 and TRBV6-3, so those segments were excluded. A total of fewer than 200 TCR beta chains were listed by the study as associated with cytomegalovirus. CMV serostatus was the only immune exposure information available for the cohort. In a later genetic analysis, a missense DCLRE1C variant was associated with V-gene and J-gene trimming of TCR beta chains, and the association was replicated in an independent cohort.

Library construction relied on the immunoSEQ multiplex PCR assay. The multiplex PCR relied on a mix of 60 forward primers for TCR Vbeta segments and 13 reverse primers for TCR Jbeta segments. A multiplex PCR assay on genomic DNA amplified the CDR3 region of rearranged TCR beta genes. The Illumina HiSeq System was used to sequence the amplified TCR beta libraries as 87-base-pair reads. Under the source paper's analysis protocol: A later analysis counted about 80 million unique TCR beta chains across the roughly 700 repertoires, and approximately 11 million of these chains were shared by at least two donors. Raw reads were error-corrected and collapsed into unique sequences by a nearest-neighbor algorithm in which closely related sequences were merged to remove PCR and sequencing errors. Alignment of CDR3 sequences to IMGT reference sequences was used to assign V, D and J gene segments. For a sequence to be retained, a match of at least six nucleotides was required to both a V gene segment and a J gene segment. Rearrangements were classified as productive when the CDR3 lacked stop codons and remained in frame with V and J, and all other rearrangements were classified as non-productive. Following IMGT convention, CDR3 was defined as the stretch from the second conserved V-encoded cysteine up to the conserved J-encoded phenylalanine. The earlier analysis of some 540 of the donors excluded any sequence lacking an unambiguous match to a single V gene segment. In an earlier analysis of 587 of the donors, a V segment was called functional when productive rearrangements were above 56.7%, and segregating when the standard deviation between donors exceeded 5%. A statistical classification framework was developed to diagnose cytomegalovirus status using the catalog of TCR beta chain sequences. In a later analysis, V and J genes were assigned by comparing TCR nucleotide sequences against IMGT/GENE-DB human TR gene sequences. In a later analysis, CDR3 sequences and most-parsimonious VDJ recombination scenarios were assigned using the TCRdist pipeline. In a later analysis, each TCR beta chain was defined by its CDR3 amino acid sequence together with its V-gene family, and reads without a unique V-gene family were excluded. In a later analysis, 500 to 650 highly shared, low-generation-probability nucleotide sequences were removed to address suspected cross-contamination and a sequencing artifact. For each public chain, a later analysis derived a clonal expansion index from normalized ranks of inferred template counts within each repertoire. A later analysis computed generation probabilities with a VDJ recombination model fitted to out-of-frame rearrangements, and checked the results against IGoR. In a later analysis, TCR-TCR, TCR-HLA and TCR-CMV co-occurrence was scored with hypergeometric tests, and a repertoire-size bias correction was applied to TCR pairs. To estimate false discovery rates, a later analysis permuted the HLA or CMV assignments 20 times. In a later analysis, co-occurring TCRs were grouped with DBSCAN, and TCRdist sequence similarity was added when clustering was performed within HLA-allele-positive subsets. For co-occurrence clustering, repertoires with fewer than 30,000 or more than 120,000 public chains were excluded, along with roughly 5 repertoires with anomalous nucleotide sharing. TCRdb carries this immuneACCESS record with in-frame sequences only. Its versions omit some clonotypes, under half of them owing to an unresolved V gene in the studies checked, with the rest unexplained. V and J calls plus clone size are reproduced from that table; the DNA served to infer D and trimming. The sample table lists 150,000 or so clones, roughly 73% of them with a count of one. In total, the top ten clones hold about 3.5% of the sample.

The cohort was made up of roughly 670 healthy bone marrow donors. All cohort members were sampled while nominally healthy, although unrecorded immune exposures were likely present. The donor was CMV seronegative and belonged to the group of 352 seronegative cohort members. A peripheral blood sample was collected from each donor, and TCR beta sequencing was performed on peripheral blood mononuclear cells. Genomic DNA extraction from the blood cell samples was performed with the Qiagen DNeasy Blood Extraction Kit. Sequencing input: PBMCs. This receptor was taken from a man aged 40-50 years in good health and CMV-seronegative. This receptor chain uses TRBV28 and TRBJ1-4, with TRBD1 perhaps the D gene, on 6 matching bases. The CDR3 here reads CASKGGGGGEKLFF. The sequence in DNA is TGTGCCAGCAAAGGAGGGGGGGGAGGTGAAAAACTGTTTTTT.